The rows below give T cell receptor beta chains drawn from one sample of a study of blood T cell repertoires in COVID-19. Sequencing used immunoSEQ multiplex PCR; TCRdb keeps in-frame clones, though not all of them. Of a few hundred thousand clones listed, roughly 90% are singletons. Sample: PBMCs or T cells enriched from blood (not recorded which). These receptor sequences come from a woman under 40 who had recovered from COVID-19. CDR3s include the opening cysteine and the closing phenylalanine or tryptophan. A D gene is named only where the DNA matches it firmly. For some rows the clone size is stated as once, few or many, or as a class when expanded; others skip it.

V gene	J gene	clone size	D gene	CDR3 DNA	CDR3 protein
TRBV9	TRBJ2-1	NA	TRBD2	TGTGCCAGCAGCCCATTAGCGGGGGCCTACAATGAGCAGTTCTTC	CASSPLAGAYNEQFF
TRBV4-3	TRBJ1-4	NA	NA	TGCGCCAGCAGCCAAGAGGAGGGAGGCGAAAAACTGTTTTTT	CASSQEEGGEKLFF
TRBV12-3/TRBV12-4	TRBJ2-2	once	NA	TGTGCCAGCAGTCTTGGACAGTTCGGGGAGCTGTTTTTT	CASSLGQFGELFF
TRBV11-1	TRBJ2-7	once	TRBD1	TGTGCCAGCAGCTTACACAGGGGGCAGGACGAGCAGTACTTC	CASSLHRGQDEQYF
TRBV4-3	TRBJ2-3	once	NA	TGCGCCAGCAGCCAAGGTACCGGGGGCACAGATACGCAGTATTTT	CASSQGTGGTDTQYF
TRBV4-1	TRBJ1-4	NA	TRBD1	TGCGCCAGCAGCCAGGGGACAGGGATAAATGAAAAACTGTTTTTT	CASSQGTGINEKLFF
TRBV19	TRBJ1-5	NA	NA	TGTGCCAGCCACCCCGGTTTCGGTTTAAGCAATCAGCCCCAGCATTTT	CASHPGFGLSNQPQHF
TRBV30	TRBJ1-4	NA	TRBD1	TGTGCCTGGAGACGGACAGGCTCTAATGAAAAACTGTTTTTT	CAWRRTGSNEKLFF
TRBV11-2	TRBJ2-1	NA	TRBD2	TGTGCCAGCAGCTTAGGTATCCTAGCGGGAGGGCCGGATGAGCAGTTCTTC	CASSLGILAGGPDEQFF
TRBV6-5	TRBJ1-5	NA	TRBD1	TGTGCCAGCAGACCGGGACAGGGACATCAGCCCCAGCATTTT	CASRPGQGHQPQHF
TRBV19	TRBJ2-2	NA	TRBD2	TGTGCCAGTAGTACGGGACCTAGCGGGAGTACCGGGGAGCTGTTTTTT	CASSTGPSGSTGELFF
TRBV9	TRBJ2-7	NA	NA	TGTGCCAGCAGCGTAAAGATGGGAGCTAGCTCCTACGAGCAGTACTTC	CASSVKMGASSYEQYF
TRBV19	TRBJ2-1	NA	TRBD1	TGTGCCAGTAGTATAGGATCCAGGGGGCTATTCAATGAGCAGTTCTTC	CASSIGSRGLFNEQFF
TRBV29-1	TRBJ1-1	NA	TRBD1	TGCAGCGTTGAAGAGGGGACAGGGAAAGCTTTCTTT	CSVEEGTGKAFF
TRBV29-1	TRBJ1-6	NA	NA	TGCAGCGTTGGGGGGACACCGAATTCACCCCTCCACTTT	CSVGGTPNSPLHF
TRBV9	TRBJ2-7	NA	NA	TGTGCCAGCAGCGTAGGAGTGGGGCTCGGCGAGCAGTACTTC	CASSVGVGLGEQYF
TRBV27	TRBJ1-4	NA	NA	TGTGCCAGCAGTTTACGTACTAATGAAAAACTGTTTTTT	CASSLRTNEKLFF
TRBV28	TRBJ1-2	NA	TRBD1	TGTGCCAGCAGGGGGGACAGTAACTATGGCTACACCTTC	CASRGDSNYGYTF
TRBV2	TRBJ2-7	once	TRBD1	TGTGCCAGCAGTGACCGGGCCACAGGGGTCGAGCAGTACTTC	CASSDRATGVEQYF
TRBV28	TRBJ1-1	NA	NA	TGTGCCAGCAATAGAGGGCGGGGAGCTTTCTTT	CASNRGRGAFF
TRBV6-5	TRBJ2-7	once	TRBD1	TGTGCCAGCAGCCGGACAGGGCCCCCTACCTACGAGCAGTACTTC	CASSRTGPPTYEQYF
TRBV6-2/TRBV6-3	TRBJ2-1	NA	TRBD1	TGTGCCAGCAGCCTCTCCCGGGACAGGGGCAATGAGCAGTTCTTC	CASSLSRDRGNEQFF
TRBV18	TRBJ1-2	NA	NA	TGTGCCAGCTCACCAAACCGGGACAATAACTATGGCTACACCTTC	CASSPNRDNNYGYTF
TRBV27	TRBJ2-7	NA	TRBD1	TGTGCCAGCAACCCCGGGACAGGGACCTACGAGCAGTACTTC	CASNPGTGTYEQYF
TRBV10-3	TRBJ2-7	NA	TRBD1	TGTGCCATCAGTGAAGAAGGGACAGCCTACTACGAGCAGTACTTC	CAISEEGTAYYEQYF
TRBV25-1	TRBJ1-2	NA	NA	TGTGCCAGCAGTGAAACAGGGATGGGGAATGGCTACACCTTC	CASSETGMGNGYTF
TRBV28	TRBJ1-4	NA	NA	TGTGCCAGCAGTCCTCTGGTCAGGGTCCCTAATGAAAAACTGTTTTTT	CASSPLVRVPNEKLFF
TRBV30	TRBJ2-7	NA	TRBD2	TGTGCCTCGAGCGGGGGTTCCTACGAGCAGTACTTC	CASSGGSYEQYF
TRBV7-3	TRBJ2-7	NA	TRBD1	TGTGCCAGCAGCAGAACGGGACAGGGGGCTAACGAGCAGTACTTC	CASSRTGQGANEQYF
TRBV21-1	TRBJ2-5	NA	NA	TGTGCCAGCAGCAACACTGTGCAAGAGACCCAGTACTTC	CASSNTVQETQYF
TRBV7-2	TRBJ1-1	once	NA	TGTGCCAGCAGCGGACACTGGAACACTGAAGCTTTCTTT	CASSGHWNTEAFF
TRBV21-1	TRBJ1-2	NA	NA	TGTGCCAGCAGCAGGCGGAAAGGCTACACCTTC	CASSRRKGYTF
TRBV19	TRBJ2-7	NA	NA	TGTGCCAGTAGTATGGCCGCGGAACCTAAAGCCTACGAGCAGTACTTC	CASSMAAEPKAYEQYF
TRBV3-1/TRBV3-2	TRBJ2-3	NA	TRBD2	TGTGCCAGCAGCCAAAATTCGGGGGGGCCAGATACGCAGTATTTT	CASSQNSGGPDTQYF
TRBV28	TRBJ1-2	NA	TRBD1	TGTGCCAGCAATCCGGGACAGGGGGCCGTCGGCTACACCTTC	CASNPGQGAVGYTF